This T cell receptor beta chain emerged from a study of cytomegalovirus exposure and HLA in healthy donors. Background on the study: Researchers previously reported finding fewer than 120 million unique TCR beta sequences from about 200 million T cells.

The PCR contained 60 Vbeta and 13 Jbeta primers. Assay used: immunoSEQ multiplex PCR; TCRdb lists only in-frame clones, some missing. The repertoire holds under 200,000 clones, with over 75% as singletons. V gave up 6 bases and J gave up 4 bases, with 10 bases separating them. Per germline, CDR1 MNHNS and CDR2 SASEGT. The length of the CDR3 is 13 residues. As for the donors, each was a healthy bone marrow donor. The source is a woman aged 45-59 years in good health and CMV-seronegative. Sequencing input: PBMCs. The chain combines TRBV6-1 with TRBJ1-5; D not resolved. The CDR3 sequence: CASRVTSNQPQHF. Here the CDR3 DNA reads TGTGCCAGCAGGGTAACATCAAATCAGCCCCAGCATTTT.